The 7 T cell receptor beta chains below were found in one sample sequenced in a study of response to subunit inactivated influenza vaccine. One entry per CDR3 protein, called by TCRdb with MiXCR from the RT-PCR reads. The sample records 550,000 to 600,000 distinct CDR3 sequences, 12% being singletons. Sequenced here: PBMCs from blood, sampled on the day of vaccination. These receptors all stem from a man aged 45-65 years who received an inactivated influenza vaccine.

The chain has TRBV23-1 and TRBJ2-3; 7 bases line up with TRBD1. TRBV23-1 has ORF status, its function being uncertain. V lost 3 bases and J lost 0; bases outside the gene matches: 6. The CDR3 covers 16 residues. The CDR3 region has the DNA TGCGCCAGCAGTCACCCCGACAGGGCAAGCACAGATACGCAGTATTTT. Translated: CASSHPDRASTDTQYF.

This clonotype was detected only a few times. This chain uses TRBV5-1 with TRBJ1-3; D might be TRBD1 (5 bases). Looked up from germline, CDR1 is SGHRS and CDR2 is YFSETQ. This CDR3 has 14 amino acids. The V gene lost 4 bases and the J gene lost 2 bases, with 10 bases spanning the gap. In DNA, the CDR3 is TGCGCCAGCAGCACGCAAGGGGCTGGAAACACCATATATTTT. This sequence encodes CASSTQGAGNTIYF.

This clonotype has a count of ten or more. The chain joins TRBV20-1 to TRBJ2-3, with 16 bases matching TRBD2. The CDR3 runs 20 residues. V lost 1 base, J lost 2 bases, and 12 bases stayed unmatched. CDR1 DFQATT and CDR2 SNEGSKA come from the germline V gene (reference sequence). The CDR3 DNA reads as TGCAGTGCTAGAGCCTCGGGACTAGCGGGAGGGCCGTCGGTCACAGATACGCAGTATTTT. Protein sequence: CSARASGLAGGPSVTDTQYF.

This clonotype has a handful of counts. The genes are TRBV10-3 and TRBJ2-7; D gene unclear. This CDR3 region has 16 residues. CDR1 and CDR2 (germline): ENHRY, SYGVKD. Trimming shortened V by 4 bases and J by 2 bases, and 18 bases separated the two germline ends. In DNA, the CDR3 is TGTGCCATCAGTGGATCGCAGACCGGCAAACCCTACGAGCAGTACTTC. As protein: CAISGSQTGKPYEQYF.

This clonotype has only a few counts. J is TRBJ2-1 and V is TRBV6-4; the match to TRBD2 covers 9 bases. The CDR3 has 15 residues. V was pared by 6 bases and J by 3 bases, with 6 bases of the junction left unmatched. CDR1 and CDR2 (germline): MRHNA, SNTAGT. For the CDR3, the DNA is TGTGCCAGCAGCTCTAGCGGGAAGTACTACAATGAGCAGTTCTTC. Protein: CASSSSGKYYNEQFF.

A few counts support this clonotype. The chain couples TRBV15 to TRBJ2-3, with 8 bases aligning to TRBD2. Unmatched junction bases numbered 5, after V lost 1 base and J lost 5 bases. Germline V gives CDR1 LNHNV, CDR2 YYDKDF (reference sequence). CDR3 length: 15 residues. CDR3 amino acids: CATSRVAGGLDTQYF. The DNA for the CDR3 is TGTGCCACCAGCAGAGTGGCGGGGGGATTAGATACGCAGTATTTT.

This clonotype was observed many times. The chain employs TRBV7-2 and TRBJ1-1; D is perhaps TRBD1 (5 bases). The germline V and J ends were trimmed by 5 bases and 8 bases, with 15 bases remaining between them. The CDR3 contains 13 residues. The germline V gene has CDR1 SGHTA and CDR2 FQGNSA. The CDR3 DNA reads TGTGCCAGCAGCCCAAGCGGGGGTTCGGAAGCTTTCTTT. Amino acid sequence: CASSPSGGSEAFF. The full variable domain, rest sourced from reference TRBV7-2 and TRBJ1-1, is GAGVSQSPSNKVTEKGKDVELRCDPISGHTALYWYRQSLGQGLEFLIYFQGNSAPDKSGLPSDRFSAERTGGSVSTLTIQRTQQEDSAVYLCASSPSGGSEAFFGQGTRLTVV.